This entry lists 29 T cell receptor beta chains sequenced from one sample in a study of regulatory T cells in long-lasting Graves disease. HTBI primers from iRepertoire and Arm-PCR of CDR3 regions yielded the TCR beta libraries. TCRdb recomputed calls from the multiplex PCR reads with MiXCR, one row per CDR3 protein. The sample includes about 360,000 distinct CDR3 sequences, 16% of them seen just once. Stated time point: newly diagnosed GD, antithyroid drugs for less than 3 months. With RNA extracted from PBMCs as input, the TCR library was made. This sample also appeared in a second study, on T cells in Graves' hyperthyroidism and ophthalmopathy.

The source was peripheral blood mononuclear cells (PBMCs), collected at new diagnosis, from a patient treated with antithyroid drugs. These TCRs come from a woman in her late teens or twenties with Graves disease.

This clonotype was found many times. This chain links TRBV5-1 with TRBJ2-1; 7 nucleotides line up with TRBD2. Germline trimming cut 2 bases from V and 9 bases from J; bases unmatched to any gene: 2. This CDR3 region has 12 residues. Germline V gives CDR1 SGHRS, CDR2 YFSETQ. In DNA form, the CDR3 reads TGCGCCAGCAGCTTCGCGGGGGTTGAGCAGTTCTTC. As protein: CASSFAGVEQFF.

The J gene is TRBJ2-1, the V gene TRBV5-5; TRBD2 matches at 14 bases. Trimming cost V 9 bases and J 7 bases; bases outside gene matches: 9. CDR1 and CDR2 from the germline V gene are SGHKS and YYEKEE (reference sequence). The CDR3 runs 15 residues. The CDR3 bases are TGTGCCACTCGGCCGACTAGCGGGGGGGCAAATGAGCAGTTCTTC. Encoded protein: CATRPTSGGANEQFF.

In regard to this clonotype: A much bigger clone sits one base away, suggesting this may be a read error. The conserved closing phenylalanine or tryptophan is absent in this CDR3, likely reflecting a read error. CDR3 loop: CASSPRTGGPETQYL. DNA of the CDR3: TGTGCCAGCTCACCACGAACGGGAGGGCCGGAGACCCAGTACCTC. The rearrangement links TRBV18 to TRBJ2-5; 8 nucleotides agree with TRBD2. J was trimmed by 5 bases and V by 1 base; bases with no gene match: 6. In germline, CDR1 is KGHSH, CDR2 LQKENI. The CDR3 extends over 15 amino acids.

This clonotype has a count of ten or more. The rearrangement uses TRBV3-1 and TRBJ1-1; no clear D gene. The CDR3 contains 15 residues. With 4 bases removed from V and 1 base from J, the gap between germline ends came to 13 bases. CDR1 is LGHDT and CDR2 is YNNKEL in the germline V gene (reference sequence). The CDR3 loop is CASSPLAVSNTEAFF. As DNA, the CDR3 is TGTGCCAGCAGCCCCCTGGCGGTATCGAACACTGAAGCTTTCTTT.

This clonotype has a handful of counts. The chain couples TRBV12-3 or TRBV12-4 to TRBJ1-3; D gene unclear. The germline V and J ends were trimmed by 5 bases and 2 bases, with 10 bases remaining between them. The CDR3 extends over 14 amino acids. CDR3 in DNA: TGTGCCAGCAGTCCTTTAAGAACTGGAAACACCATATATTTT. As protein: CASSPLRTGNTIYF.

Note on this clonotype: Just one base apart from a much larger clone, this may be a read error. The chain is built from TRBV6-2 or TRBV6-3 and TRBJ2-3, with TRBD2 matching 11 bases. From germline, CDR1 is MNHEY and CDR2 SVGEGT. The CDR3 is 15 residues long. This CDR3 reads CAISVLAGESDTQYF. The CDR3, as DNA: TGTGCCATCAGTGTACTAGCGGGAGAATCAGATACGCAGTATTTT.

Many counts were recorded for this clonotype. The chain uses TRBV5-1 and TRBJ1-1, with D tentatively TRBD1 (5 bases). The CDR3 is 15 residues long. CDR1 and CDR2 from the germline V gene are SGHRS and YFSETQ. V gave up 0 bases and J gave up 4 bases, with 13 bases separating them. The CDR3 sequence: CASSLVTGRGTEAFF. In DNA form, the CDR3 reads TGCGCCAGCAGCTTGGTTACAGGCCGTGGCACTGAAGCTTTCTTT.

There are many counts of this clonotype. The V gene is TRBV20-1, the J gene TRBJ1-1, with a possible D match to TRBD1 (6 bases). Trimming shortened V by 0 bases and J by 5 bases, and 10 bases separated the two germline ends. This CDR3 is 13 amino acids long. Germline lookup yields CDR1 DFQATT and CDR2 SNEGSKA (reference sequence). The chain's CDR3 is CSAREGGGTEAFF. The CDR3 DNA sequence: TGCAGTGCTAGAGAAGGGGGAGGGACTGAAGCTTTCTTT.

This clonotype has a count of ten or more. The chain recombines TRBV2 with TRBJ1-2; a possible D gene is TRBD1 (5 bases). V shed 4 bases and J shed 0 bases, with 9 bases lying between them. From germline, CDR1 is SNHLY and CDR2 FYNNEI. The CDR3 spans 14 residues. CDR3 sequence reads: CASSGGGTNYGYTF. CDR3 nucleotide sequence: TGTGCCAGCAGTGGGGGGGGGACTAACTATGGCTACACCTTC.

In its sample, this clonotype was seen many times. The chain combines TRBV11-2 with TRBJ1-2; 7 bases fit TRBD1. Per the germline V gene, CDR1 is SGHAT and CDR2 is FQNNGV. The V segment lost 3 bases and the J segment 4 bases; nucleotides outside the gene matches: 2. This CDR3 region has 13 residues. This CDR3 reads CASSLRQGYGYTF. Written as DNA, the CDR3 is TGTGCCAGCAGCTTGCGACAGGGCTATGGCTACACCTTC.

This clonotype was observed at least ten times. The chain employs TRBV5-1 and TRBJ2-3; 10 positions match TRBD2. CDR3 length equals 17 residues. CDR1 is SGHRS, CDR2 YFSETQ, per germline. V was pared by 5 bases and J by 0 bases, with 9 bases of the junction left unmatched. DNA for the CDR3: TGCGCCAGCAGACGGGCTAGCGGGGGTCTTAGCACAGATACGCAGTATTTT. Translating it yields CASRRASGGLSTDTQYF.

This clonotype was recorded many times. This chain links TRBV19 with TRBJ2-3, with 8 bases fitting TRBD1. The CDR3 extends over 16 amino acids. V was pared by 5 bases and J by 0 bases, with 7 bases of the junction left unmatched. Germline assignment: CDR1 LNHDA and CDR2 SQIVND (reference sequence). The CDR3 sequence: CASSLGTGVSTDTQYF. Written as DNA, the CDR3 is TGTGCCAGTAGTCTTGGGACAGGCGTTAGCACAGATACGCAGTATTTT.

This clonotype has at least ten counts. This chain links TRBV5-1 with TRBJ2-7, with 8 positions matching TRBD2. This CDR3 has 13 amino acids. Germline lookup yields CDR1 SGHRS and CDR2 YFSETQ. V shed 3 bases and J 3 bases; nucleotides not matched to a gene: 2. The CDR3 is CASSSREGYEQYF. Written as DNA, the CDR3 is TGCGCCAGCAGCTCTCGGGAGGGCTACGAGCAGTACTTC.

This clonotype showed up just a few times. The chain uses TRBV19 and TRBJ2-3; D remains ambiguous. There are 17 residues in the CDR3. V gave up 3 bases and J gave up 0 bases, with 16 bases separating them. CDR1 and CDR2 from the germline V gene are LNHDA and SQIVND (reference sequence). The CDR3 DNA is TGTGCCAGTAGTATCGCAGGTCGTGCTACCAGCACAGATACGCAGTATTTT. Its translation: CASSIAGRATSTDTQYF.

This clonotype has at least ten counts. V and J are TRBV3-1 and TRBJ2-2, with 12 bases matching TRBD2. The junction had 4 bases not matched to a gene; V was cut back by 4 bases and J by 4 bases. The V gene's germline CDR1 is LGHDT and CDR2 YNNKEL (reference sequence). This CDR3 comprises 16 residues. Here the CDR3 reads CASSRQLAGGTGELFF. For the CDR3, the DNA is TGTGCCAGCAGCCGCCAACTAGCGGGGGGCACCGGGGAGCTGTTTTTT. The whole variable domain, remainder taken from reference TRBV3-1 and TRBJ2-2, is DTAVSQTPKYLVTQMGNDKSIKCEQNLGHDTMYWYKQDSKKFLKIMFSYNNKELIINETVPNRFSPKSPDKAHLNLHINSLELGDSAVYFCASSRQLAGGTGELFFGEGSRLTVL.

This clonotype came up many times. The chain has TRBV5-1 and TRBJ1-1; tentatively, D is TRBD1 (5 bases). Trimming cost V 6 bases and J 1 base, with 13 bases left between them. The CDR3 length is 14 residues. Germline V gene data show CDR1 as SGHRS and CDR2 as YFSETQ. The DNA for the CDR3 is TGCGCCAGCACTAAGGACACGTCGAACACTGAAGCTTTCTTT. Translation: CASTKDTSNTEAFF.

The V and J genes are TRBV19 and TRBJ1-5; the match to TRBD1 covers 9 bases. V dropped 9 bases and J dropped 0; count of bases not matched to a gene: 12. There are 17 residues in the CDR3. CDR1 is LNHDA and CDR2 is SQIVND in the germline V gene (reference sequence). The CDR3 reads CASVPGQGLYSNQPQHF. CDR3 bases: TGTGCCAGCGTCCCGGGACAGGGACTTTATAGCAATCAGCCCCAGCATTTT.

The gene calls are TRBV5-1 and TRBJ2-3; unclear D gene. Germline assignment: CDR1 SGHRS and CDR2 YFSETQ. The CDR3 has 14 residues. V lost 4 bases and J lost 2, with 11 bases in between. CDR3 sequence reads: CASSPRVDTDTQYF. CDR3 DNA sequence: TGCGCCAGCAGCCCCCGGGTTGACACAGATACGCAGTATTTT. Full variable domain (remainder filled in from reference TRBV5-1 and TRBJ2-3): KAGVTQTPRYLIKTRGQQVTLSCSPISGHRSVSWYQQTPGQGLQFLFEYFSETQRNKGNFPGRFSGRQFSNSRSEMNVSTLELGDSALYLCASSPRVDTDTQYFGPGTRLTVL.

This clonotype was counted at least ten times. J is TRBJ1-2 and V is TRBV20-1, with 7 positions matching TRBD1. There are 14 residues in the CDR3. J gave up 4 bases and V 2 bases, and 7 bases lay outside the gene matches. CDR1 is DFQATT, CDR2 SNEGSKA, per germline (reference sequence). The CDR3 DNA reads TGCAGTGCTAGACGACAGGGACTAACCTATGGCTACACCTTC. Translation: CSARRQGLTYGYTF.

To note about this clonotype: Given a far larger clone just one base away, this is likely a sequencing read error. V usage is TRBV12-3 or TRBV12-4 and J usage is TRBJ2-7; no clear D gene. The DNA end favors TRBJ2-1, so the J call may be wrong. This CDR3 is 12 amino acids long. The CDR3 spells CASSLTGSEQFF. The CDR3 DNA reads TGTGCCAGCAGCCTAACGGGCTCTGAGCAGTTCTTC.

This clonotype was picked up many times. The chain links TRBV7-3 to TRBJ2-2; 8 nucleotides agree with TRBD2. Germline V gene lookup returns CDR1 SGHTA and CDR2 FQGTGA. This CDR3 spans 16 amino acids. V shed 1 base, J shed 6 bases, and the junction held 7 bases outside the gene matches. The CDR3 DNA reads as TGTGCCAGCAGCTTAAATTCGCCCGGGGGGGCCGGGGAGCTGTTTTTT. Encoded protein: CASSLNSPGGAGELFF.

This clonotype was found many times. This chain uses TRBV11-2 with TRBJ2-3; the D gene is possibly TRBD2 (6 bases). This CDR3 contains 17 residues. Germline V lookup: CDR1 SGHAT, CDR2 FQNNGV. Trimming shortened V by 2 bases and J by 2 bases, and 17 bases separated the two germline ends. CDR3 region: CASSLLFSSETTDTQYF. The CDR3 DNA reads TGTGCCAGCAGCTTACTCTTTTCTAGCGAGACCACAGATACGCAGTATTTT.

This clonotype was seen repeatedly, ten times or more. The chain is built from TRBV5-1 and TRBJ2-7; perhaps TRBD1 as D (6 bases). The CDR3 loop spans 13 amino acids. Deletions cut 4 bases from V and 2 bases from J, with 10 bases between. The germline V gene encodes CDR1 SGHRS and CDR2 YFSETQ. The CDR3: CASSVGQTYEQYF. The CDR3 bases are TGCGCCAGCAGCGTAGGACAGACCTACGAGCAGTACTTC.

This clonotype was recorded a few times. The chain uses TRBV10-2 and TRBJ2-7; the D call may be TRBD1 or TRBD2 (5 bases each). Germline V CDR1 and CDR2: WSHSY, SAAADI. V gave up 4 bases and J gave up 2 bases, with 12 bases separating them. The CDR3 has 14 residues. CDR3 region: CASSVWDRTYEQYF. In DNA form, the CDR3 reads TGCGCCAGCAGTGTTTGGGACCGCACCTACGAGCAGTACTTC.

This clonotype has more than one count but fewer than ten. This sequence joins TRBV2 and TRBJ1-5; 9 nucleotides align to TRBD1. J was trimmed by 6 bases and V by 6 bases; bases with no gene match: 9. Germline loops: CDR1 SNHLY, CDR2 FYNNEI. The CDR3 contains 15 residues. This CDR3 is CASSWETGGVQPQHF. The CDR3 DNA is TGTGCCAGCAGCTGGGAGACAGGGGGGGTTCAGCCCCAGCATTTT. Full variable domain (outside the CDR3, taken from reference TRBV2 and TRBJ1-5): EPEVTQTPSHQVTQMGQEVILRCVPISNHLYFYWYRQILGQKVEFLVSFYNNEISEKSEIFDDQFSVERPDGSNFTLKIRSTKLEDSAMYFCASSWETGGVQPQHFGDGTRLSIL.

The V and J genes are TRBV10-3 and TRBJ2-3; TRBD2 aligns across 8 bases. The trim removed 10 bases at V and 2 bases at J, leaving 8 bases unmatched. The CDR3 has 14 amino acids. Looked up from germline, CDR1 is ENHRY and CDR2 is SYGVKD. The CDR3 here is CATRRGLDTDTQYF. The CDR3 DNA sequence: TGTGCCACACGGAGGGGACTAGACACAGATACGCAGTATTTT.

This clonotype was detected ten times or more. V usage is TRBV3-1 and J usage is TRBJ1-5; D remains ambiguous. The CDR3 spans 14 residues. Germline CDR1 reads LGHDT; CDR2 reads YNNKEL (reference sequence). The V gene lost 6 bases and the J gene lost 11 bases, with 20 bases spanning the gap. The CDR3 nucleotides are TGTGCCAGCAGTTACGGACGGTCCGGAGTGACCCAGCATTTT. It translates to CASSYGRSGVTQHF.

There are many counts of this clonotype. The chain employs TRBV7-2 and TRBJ2-4; 11 bases line up with TRBD2. The J segment lost 6 bases and the V segment lost 3 bases, leaving 7 bases of the junction unmatched. CDR3 length equals 16 residues. CDR1 is SGHTA, CDR2 FQGNSA, per germline. CDR3 DNA: TGTGCCAGCAGCTTCGCCGCTAGCGGGGGGCGAAACATTCAGTACTTC. Amino acids: CASSFAASGGRNIQYF.

This clonotype has a handful of counts. The chain has TRBV5-1 and TRBJ2-3; D not certain. Trimming pared 0 bases from V and 3 bases from J, leaving 14 bases between. Germline CDR1 SGHRS, CDR2 YFSETQ. The CDR3 loop spans 16 amino acids. CDR3 sequence (DNA): TGCGCCAGCAGCTTGGCCACCGGGCTTCTGACAGATACGCAGTATTTT. Its protein product is CASSLATGLLTDTQYF.